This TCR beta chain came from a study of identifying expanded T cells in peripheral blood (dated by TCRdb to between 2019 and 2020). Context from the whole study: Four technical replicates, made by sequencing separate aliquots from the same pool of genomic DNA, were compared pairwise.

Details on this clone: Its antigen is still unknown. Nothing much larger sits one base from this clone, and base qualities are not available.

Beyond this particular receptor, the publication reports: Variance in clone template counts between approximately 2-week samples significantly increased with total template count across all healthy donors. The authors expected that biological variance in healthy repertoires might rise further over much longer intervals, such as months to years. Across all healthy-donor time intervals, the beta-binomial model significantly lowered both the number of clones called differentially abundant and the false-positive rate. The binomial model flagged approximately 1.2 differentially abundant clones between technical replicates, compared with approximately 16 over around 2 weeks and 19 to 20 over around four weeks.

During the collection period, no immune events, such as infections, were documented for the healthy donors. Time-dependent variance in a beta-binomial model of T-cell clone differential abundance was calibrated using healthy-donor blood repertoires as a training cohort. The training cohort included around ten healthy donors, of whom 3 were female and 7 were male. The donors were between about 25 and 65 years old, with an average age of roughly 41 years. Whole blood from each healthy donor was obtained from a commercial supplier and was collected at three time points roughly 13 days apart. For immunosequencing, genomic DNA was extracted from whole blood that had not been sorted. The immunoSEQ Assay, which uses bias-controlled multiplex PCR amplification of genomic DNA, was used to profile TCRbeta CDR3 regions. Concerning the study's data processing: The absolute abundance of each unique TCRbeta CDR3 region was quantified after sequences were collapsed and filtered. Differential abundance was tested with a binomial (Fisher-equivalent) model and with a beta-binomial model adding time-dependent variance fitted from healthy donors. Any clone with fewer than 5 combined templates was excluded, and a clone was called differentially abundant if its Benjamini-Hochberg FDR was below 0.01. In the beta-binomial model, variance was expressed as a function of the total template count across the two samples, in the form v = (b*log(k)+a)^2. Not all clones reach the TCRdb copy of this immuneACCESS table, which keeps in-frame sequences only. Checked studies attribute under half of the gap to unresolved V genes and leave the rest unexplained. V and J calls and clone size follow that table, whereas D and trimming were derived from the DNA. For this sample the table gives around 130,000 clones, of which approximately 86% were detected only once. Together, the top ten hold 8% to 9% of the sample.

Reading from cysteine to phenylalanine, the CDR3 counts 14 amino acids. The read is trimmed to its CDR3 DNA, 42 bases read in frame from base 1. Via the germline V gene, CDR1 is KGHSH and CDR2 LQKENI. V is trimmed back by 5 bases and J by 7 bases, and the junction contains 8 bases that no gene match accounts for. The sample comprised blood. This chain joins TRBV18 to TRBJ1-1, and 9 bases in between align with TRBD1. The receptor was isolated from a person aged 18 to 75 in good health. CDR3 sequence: CASSGWTGAGEAFF. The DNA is TGTGCCAGCTCAGGGTGGACAGGGGCCGGTGAAGCTTTCTTT.